This is a list of T cell receptor beta chains from one sample in a study of blood T cell repertoires in COVID-19. Method: immunoSEQ multiplex PCR; TCRdb's copy keeps in-frame clones and lacks some. The sample lists roughly 350,000 clones; 80% to 90% were seen once. The sample consisted of peripheral blood. The receptors were gathered from a woman aged 25 to 39 with COVID-19, enrolled during active disease. The CDR3 runs from the conserved cysteine through the conserved F or W. The order of the fields is CDR3 protein, CDR3 DNA, V gene, D gene, CDR3 length, J gene, clone size. A D gene is named only where the DNA matches it firmly. Size values are once, few and many counts, or a class for expanded clones, and some rows have none.

CASSSLGVTSGGSYEQYF | TGCGCCAGCAGCTCACTGGGGGTGACTAGCGGGGGATCCTACGAGCAGTACTTC | TRBV5-1 | TRBD2 | 18 | TRBJ2-7 | NA
CASSQIGNGETQYF | TGCGCCAGCAGCCAAATCGGGAACGGAGAGACCCAGTACTTC | TRBV4-3 | NA | 14 | TRBJ2-5 | NA
CATSRDRGSWEQYF | TGTGCCACCAGCAGAGATCGGGGTAGTTGGGAGCAGTACTTC | TRBV15 | NA | 14 | TRBJ2-7 | NA
CASSQERAGVSPLHF | TGCGCCAGCAGCCAAGAAAGGGCAGGGGTTTCACCCCTCCACTTT | TRBV4-1 | NA | 15 | TRBJ1-6 | NA
CASSSSLVAGSEQFF | TGTGCCAGCAGCTCTAGCCTTGTAGCGGGAAGCGAGCAGTTCTTC | TRBV7-9 | TRBD2 | 15 | TRBJ2-1 | NA
CACSDSYGYTF | TGTGCCTGTTCGGACAGCTATGGCTACACCTTC | TRBV30 | NA | 11 | TRBJ1-2 | NA
CSVEVLAKAEQYF | TGCAGCGTTGAGGTACTAGCCAAGGCCGAGCAGTACTTC | TRBV29-1 | NA | 13 | TRBJ2-7 | NA
CASRKGPSYGYTF | TGTGCCAGCAGGAAGGGGCCATCCTATGGCTACACCTTC | TRBV2 | NA | 13 | TRBJ1-2 | NA
CASRTSGGYEQYF | TGTGCCAGCAGAACTAGCGGGGGATACGAGCAGTACTTC | TRBV28 | TRBD2 | 13 | TRBJ2-7 | NA
CGLGQGTNEQFF | TGCGGTCTAGGACAGGGGACGAATGAGCAGTTCTTC | TRBV23-1 | TRBD1 | 12 | TRBJ2-1 | NA
CASSLQYTDTQYF | TGTGCCAGCAGCCTACAGTACACAGATACGCAGTATTTT | TRBV12-3/TRBV12-4 | NA | 13 | TRBJ2-3 | once
CASKQGAGQVVQLNTEAFF | TGCGCCAGCAAACAAGGTGCGGGCCAGGTCGTCCAATTGAACACTGAAGCTTTCTTT | TRBV23-1 | NA | 19 | TRBJ1-1 | NA
CATSRRGDRAYEQYF | TGTGCCACCAGCAGACGCGGGGACAGGGCCTACGAGCAGTACTTC | TRBV15 | TRBD1 | 15 | TRBJ2-7 | NA
CASRGVYNEQFF | TGTGCCAGCAGGGGCGTCTACAATGAGCAGTTCTTC | TRBV28 | NA | 12 | TRBJ2-1 | NA
CATGVSGANVLTF | TGTGCCACGGGGGTGTCTGGGGCCAACGTCCTGACTTTC | TRBV19 | NA | 13 | TRBJ2-6 | NA
CASSSTGGTDEQYF | TGTGCCAGCAGCTCTACAGGGGGGACTGACGAGCAGTACTTC | TRBV7-9 | TRBD1 | 14 | TRBJ2-7 | NA
CASSQGVGNTEAFF | TGTGCCAGCAGCCAGGGTGTGGGGAACACTGAAGCTTTCTTT | TRBV6-4 | NA | 14 | TRBJ1-1 | NA
CASSSYGGSYEQYF | TGTGCCAGCAGCTCATACGGGGGGTCCTACGAGCAGTACTTC | TRBV11-2 | TRBD2 | 14 | TRBJ2-7 | NA
CASSQDQERGEAFF | TGTGCCAGCAGCCAAGATCAGGAAAGGGGTGAAGCTTTCTTT | TRBV3-1/TRBV3-2 | NA | 14 | TRBJ1-1 | NA
CASSSKTGGTTEAFF | TGTGCCAGCAGCTCTAAGACAGGGGGCACCACTGAAGCTTTCTTT | TRBV7-2 | TRBD1 | 15 | TRBJ1-1 | few
CASSPTSGRALDTQYF | TGTGCCAGCAGTCCGACTAGCGGGAGGGCACTAGATACGCAGTATTTT | TRBV2 | TRBD2 | 16 | TRBJ2-3 | NA
CASSLGAGLEAFF | TGTGCCAGCAGCTTAGGGGCAGGGCTTGAAGCTTTCTTT | TRBV7-2 | NA | 13 | TRBJ1-1 | NA
CASSQGTGYGYTF | TGTGCCAGCAGCCAAGGGACAGGCTATGGCTACACCTTC | TRBV3-1/TRBV3-2 | TRBD1 | 13 | TRBJ1-2 | once
CASSKPDSYEQYF | TGTGCCAGCAGTAAACCTGACAGTTACGAGCAGTACTTC | TRBV7-9 | NA | 13 | TRBJ2-7 | NA
CASSPYRGSNQPQHF | TGTGCCAGCAGTCCGTACAGGGGTAGCAATCAGCCCCAGCATTTT | TRBV28 | TRBD1 | 15 | TRBJ1-5 | NA
CASSDPSTDTQYF | TGCGCCAGCAGTGACCCTAGCACAGATACGCAGTATTTT | TRBV10-1 | NA | 13 | TRBJ2-3 | few
CASSSSYEQYF | TGTGCCAGCAGTTCTTCCTACGAGCAGTACTTC | TRBV5-6 | NA | 11 | TRBJ2-7 | NA
CASRGQGMSNSPLHF | TGTGCCAGCAGAGGACAGGGCATGTCGAATTCACCCCTCCACTTT | TRBV2 | TRBD1 | 15 | TRBJ1-6 | NA
CSVDMGDRKFF | TGCAGCGTTGATATGGGGGACAGGAAGTTCTTC | TRBV29-1 | TRBD1 | 11 | TRBJ2-1 | NA
CTSSQEEALGGSYTEAFF | TGCACCAGCAGCCAAGAGGAGGCCCTCGGGGGTTCCTACACTGAAGCTTTCTTT | TRBV1 | NA | 18 | TRBJ1-1 | NA
CASSFTASGGPTDTQYF | TGTGCCAGCAGTTTCACCGCTAGCGGGGGACCCACAGATACGCAGTATTTT | TRBV11-2 | TRBD2 | 17 | TRBJ2-3 | NA
CASSVTGIGETQYF | TGTGCCAGCAGTGTCACAGGGATAGGTGAGACCCAGTACTTC | TRBV27 | NA | 14 | TRBJ2-5 | NA